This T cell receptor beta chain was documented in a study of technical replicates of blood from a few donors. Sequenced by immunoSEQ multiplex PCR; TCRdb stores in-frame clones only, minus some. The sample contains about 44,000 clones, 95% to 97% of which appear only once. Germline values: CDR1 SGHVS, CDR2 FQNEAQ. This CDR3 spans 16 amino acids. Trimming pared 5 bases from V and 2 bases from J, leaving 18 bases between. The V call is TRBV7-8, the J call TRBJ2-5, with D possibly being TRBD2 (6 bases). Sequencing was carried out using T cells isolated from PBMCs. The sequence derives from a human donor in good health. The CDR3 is CASSPPSGVFQETQYF. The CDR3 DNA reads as TGTGCCAGCAGCCCACCCTCGGGGGTATTTCAAGAGACCCAGTACTTC.